This T cell receptor beta chain is drawn from a study of blood T cell repertoires in COVID-19. Study overall: Italy, Spain and the United States were the sources of the convalescent and acute COVID-19 samples. Nucleic acid was either cDNA or gDNA, and it came from T cells, B-cell-depleted T cells, or PBMCs.

Seattle's enrolled individuals joined amid active infection and were then monitored longitudinally. The authors' processing: Researchers report that nucleated cell counts were estimated from reference gene primer amplification. Sequencing was performed with immunoSEQ multiplex PCR; in TCRdb, only in-frame clones are kept and a portion is missing. For V, J and clone size, that table is used; D and trimming come from the DNA. The data hold 35,000 to 45,000 clones, with 90% to 95% observed a single time. The source is a man aged 50 to 59 with COVID-19, enrolled during active disease. The sequencing sample was made of peripheral blood.

In DNA form, the CDR3 reads TGTGCCAGCAGGGTCGACCTAGCGAGCGAGCAGTACTTC. Its translation is CASRVDLASEQYF. J is TRBJ2-7 and V is TRBV2, with TRBD2 as a possible D gene (6 bases). The V gene's germline CDR1 is SNHLY and CDR2 FYNNEI. With 6 bases removed from V and 6 bases from J, the gap between germline ends came to 15 bases. The CDR3 is 13 amino acids.